Listed below are T cell receptor beta chains from one sample, sequenced in a study of T cells expressing NK-cell markers. TCRdb re-analyzed the 5' RACE reads; it lists each CDR3 protein once, without DNA. The repertoire shows about 380,000 distinct CDR3 sequences; the top ten hold 5.2%. The source material was blood T cells: a sorted CD56 or NKG2C T cell subset, CD4+ or CD8+ T cells, or bulk PBMC T cells (not recorded which). These receptors came from a man aged 18-75 years in good health. Both conserved end residues are part of each CDR3. Fields, in order: J gene, V gene, CDR3 protein.

TRBJ2-7	TRBV6-1	CASSTTGAKEQYF
TRBJ2-7	TRBV10-3	CAISELGSHYEQYF
TRBJ2-1	TRBV2	CASSGYDEQFF
TRBJ2-1	TRBV6-4	CASSPRTSGGLSSYNEQFF
TRBJ1-5	TRBV6-5	CASVTNPLSNQPQHF
TRBJ2-1	TRBV7-8	CASSLALGASYNEQFF
TRBJ1-4	TRBV19	CASSMIPGTVEKLFF
TRBJ2-5	TRBV7-6	CASSLGGLRSEETQYF
TRBJ1-5	TRBV12-3/TRBV12-4	CASTLGGGWQPQHF
TRBJ2-6	TRBV4-1	CASSQEGGSGANVLTF
TRBJ1-1	TRBV20-1	CSASSGKGNTEAFF
TRBJ2-5	TRBV4-2	CASSQPLAGGDVWETQYF
TRBJ2-3	TRBV9	CASGGEPNTDTQYF
TRBJ1-2	TRBV7-9	CASSWDTREEYGYTF
TRBJ1-2	TRBV5-1	CASSGGQGVDYGYTF
TRBJ1-2	TRBV2	CASSESNPQVYGYTF
TRBJ2-3	TRBV20-1	CSARSRSGGPSTDTQYF
TRBJ2-2	TRBV6-1	CASSEYHRGKLAGELFF
TRBJ2-1	TRBV3-1	CASSQLVAGAGEQFF
TRBJ1-1	TRBV6-2/TRBV6-3	CASSSPLGGNTEAFF
TRBJ1-1	TRBV5-1	CASRRGEGNTEAFF
TRBJ2-7	TRBV20-1	CSARDWASSYEQYF
TRBJ2-5	TRBV20-1	CSARDLGAGGPETQYF
TRBJ1-5	TRBV7-9	CASSRPKGPQHF
TRBJ1-1	TRBV7-2	CASTSYSGTEAFF
TRBJ2-7	TRBV5-5	CASSSMNVAYEQYF
TRBJ2-3	TRBV5-1	CASSLDLFQGGRDTQYF
TRBJ2-7	TRBV18	CASSGQTGPYEQYF
TRBJ1-4	TRBV20-1	CSARRATQATNEKLFF
TRBJ2-1	TRBV5-1	CASTGLAGDNEQFF
TRBJ1-2	TRBV28	CASTPRASKGYTF
TRBJ1-1	TRBV12-3/TRBV12-4	CASSGQGRLDTEAFF
TRBJ1-1	TRBV28	CASSVLSAGNTEAFF
TRBJ1-2	TRBV30	CAWRPGQVLNYGYTF
TRBJ1-5	TRBV7-8	CASGGHNSNQPQHF
TRBJ2-4	TRBV7-2	CASSLVSLAKNIQYF
TRBJ2-5	TRBV12-3/TRBV12-4	CASSLAHGYHLNAQYF
TRBJ1-1	TRBV3-1	CASSQLDRDPPNTEAFF
TRBJ2-7	TRBV6-5	CASSYPSKQGVRGEQYF
TRBJ2-2	TRBV19	CASSALAATDTGELFF
TRBJ2-5	TRBV10-3	CAASVAQETQYF
TRBJ1-2	TRBV7-9	CASSTWDRVDGYTF
TRBJ1-2	TRBV20-1	CSARDGTGIYGYTF
TRBJ2-7	TRBV7-6	CASSAEGLAGGSPYEQYF
TRBJ2-3	TRBV12-3/TRBV12-4	CASSFGGLSTDTQYF
TRBJ2-3	TRBV10-3	CAISESFAATSGGTDTQYF